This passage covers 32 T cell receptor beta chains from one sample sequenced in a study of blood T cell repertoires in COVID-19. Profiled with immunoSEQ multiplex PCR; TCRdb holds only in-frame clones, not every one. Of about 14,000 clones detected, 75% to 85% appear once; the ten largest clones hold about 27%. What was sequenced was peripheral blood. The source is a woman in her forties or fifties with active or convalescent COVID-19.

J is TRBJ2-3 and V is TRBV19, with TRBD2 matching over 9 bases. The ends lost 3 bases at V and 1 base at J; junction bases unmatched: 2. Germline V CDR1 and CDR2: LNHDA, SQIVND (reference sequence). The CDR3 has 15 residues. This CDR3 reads CASSIVAGGTDTQYF. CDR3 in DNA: TGTGCCAGTAGTATCGTAGCGGGAGGCACAGATACGCAGTATTTT.

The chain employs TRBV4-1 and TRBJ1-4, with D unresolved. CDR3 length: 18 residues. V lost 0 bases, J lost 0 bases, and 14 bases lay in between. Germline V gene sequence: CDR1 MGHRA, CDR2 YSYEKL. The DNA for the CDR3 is TGCGCCAGCAGCCAAGATCTAGATTTCGCGACAACTAATGAAAAACTGTTTTTT. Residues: CASSQDLDFATTNEKLFF.

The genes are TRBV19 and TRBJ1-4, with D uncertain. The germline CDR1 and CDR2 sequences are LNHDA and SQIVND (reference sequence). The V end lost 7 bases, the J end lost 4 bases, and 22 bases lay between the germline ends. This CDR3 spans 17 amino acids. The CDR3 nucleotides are TGTGCCAGTACCGCCCGATTCGGGGTGCAAGATAATGAAAAACTGTTTTTT. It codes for CASTARFGVQDNEKLFF.

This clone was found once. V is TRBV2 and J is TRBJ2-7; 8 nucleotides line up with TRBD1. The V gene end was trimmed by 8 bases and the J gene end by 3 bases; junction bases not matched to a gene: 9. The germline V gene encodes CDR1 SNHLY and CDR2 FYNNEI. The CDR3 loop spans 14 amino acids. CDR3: CASSNQGAFYEQYF. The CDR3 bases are TGTGCCAGCTCCAACCAGGGGGCGTTCTACGAGCAGTACTTC.

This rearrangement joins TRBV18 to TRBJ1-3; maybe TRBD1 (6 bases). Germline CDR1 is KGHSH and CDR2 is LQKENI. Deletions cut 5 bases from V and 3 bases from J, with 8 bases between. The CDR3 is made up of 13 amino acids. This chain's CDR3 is CASSSTGGNTIYF. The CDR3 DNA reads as TGTGCCAGCTCATCGACAGGTGGAAACACCATATATTTT.

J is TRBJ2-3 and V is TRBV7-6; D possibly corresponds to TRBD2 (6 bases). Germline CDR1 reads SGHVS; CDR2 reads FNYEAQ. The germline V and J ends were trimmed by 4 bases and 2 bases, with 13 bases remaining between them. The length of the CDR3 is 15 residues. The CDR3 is CASSSAGWLTDTQYF. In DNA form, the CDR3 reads TGTGCCAGCAGCTCAGCGGGCTGGCTCACAGATACGCAGTATTTT.

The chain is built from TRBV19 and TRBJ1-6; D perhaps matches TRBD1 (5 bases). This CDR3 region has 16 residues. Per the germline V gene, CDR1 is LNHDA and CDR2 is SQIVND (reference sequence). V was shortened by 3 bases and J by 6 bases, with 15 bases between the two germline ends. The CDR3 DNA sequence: TGTGCCAGTAGTATTCCCCAGCAGGGTGGTAATTCACCCCTCCACTTT. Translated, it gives CASSIPQQGGNSPLHF.

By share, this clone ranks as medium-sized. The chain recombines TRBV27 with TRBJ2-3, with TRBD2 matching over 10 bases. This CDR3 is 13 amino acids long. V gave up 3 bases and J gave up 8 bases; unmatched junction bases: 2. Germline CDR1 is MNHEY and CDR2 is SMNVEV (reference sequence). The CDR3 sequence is CASSFSGRTTQYF. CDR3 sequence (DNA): TGTGCCAGCAGTTTTAGCGGGAGGACTACGCAGTATTTT.

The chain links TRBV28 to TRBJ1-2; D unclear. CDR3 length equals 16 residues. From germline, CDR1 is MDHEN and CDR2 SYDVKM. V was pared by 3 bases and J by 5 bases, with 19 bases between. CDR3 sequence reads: CASSFWGGKAKYGYTF. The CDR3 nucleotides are TGTGCCAGCAGTTTCTGGGGAGGGAAGGCCAAATATGGCTACACCTTC.

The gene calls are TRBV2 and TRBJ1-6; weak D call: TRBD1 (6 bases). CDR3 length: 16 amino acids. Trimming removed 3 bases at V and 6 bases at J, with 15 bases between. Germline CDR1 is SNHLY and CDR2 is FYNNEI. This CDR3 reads CASSDSSGQINSPLHF. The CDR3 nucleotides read TGTGCCAGCAGTGATTCGTCAGGACAGATTAATTCACCCCTCCACTTT.

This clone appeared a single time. The chain's CDR3 is CSVGGQGLPGELFF. DNA for the CDR3: TGCAGCGTTGGGGGACAGGGTCTACCCGGGGAGCTGTTTTTT. This chain links TRBV29-1 with TRBJ2-2; 9 positions agree with TRBD1. CDR1 is SQVTM and CDR2 is ANQGSEA in the germline V gene. The CDR3 spans 14 residues. J was trimmed by 6 bases and V by 4 bases; bases with no gene match: 6.

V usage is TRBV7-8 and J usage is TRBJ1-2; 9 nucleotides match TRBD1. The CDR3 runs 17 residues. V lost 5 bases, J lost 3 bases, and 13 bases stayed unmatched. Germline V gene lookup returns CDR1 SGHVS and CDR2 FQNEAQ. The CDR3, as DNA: TGTGCCAGCAGCGAGGGGGGGACAGGGAGGATCGACTATGGCTACACCTTC. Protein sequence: CASSEGGTGRIDYGYTF.

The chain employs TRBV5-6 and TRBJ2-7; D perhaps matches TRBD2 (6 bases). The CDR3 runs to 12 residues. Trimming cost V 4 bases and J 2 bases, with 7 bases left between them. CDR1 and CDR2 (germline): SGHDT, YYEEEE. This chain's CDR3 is CASSGGAYEQYF. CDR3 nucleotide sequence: TGTGCCAGCAGCGGCGGGGCCTACGAGCAGTACTTC.

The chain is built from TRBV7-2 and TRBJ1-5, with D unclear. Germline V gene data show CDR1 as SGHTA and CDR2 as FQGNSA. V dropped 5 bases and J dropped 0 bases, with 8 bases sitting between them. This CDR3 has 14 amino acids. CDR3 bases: TGTGCCAGCAGCCGGGATTATAGCAATCAGCCCCAGCATTTT. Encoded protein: CASSRDYSNQPQHF.

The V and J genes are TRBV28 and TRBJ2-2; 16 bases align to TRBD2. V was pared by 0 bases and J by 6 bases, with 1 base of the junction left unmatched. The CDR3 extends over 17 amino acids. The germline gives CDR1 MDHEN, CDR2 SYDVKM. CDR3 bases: TGTGCCAGCAGTTTATGGGGACTAGCGGGGGGGCCCGGGGAGCTGTTTTTT. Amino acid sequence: CASSLWGLAGGPGELFF.

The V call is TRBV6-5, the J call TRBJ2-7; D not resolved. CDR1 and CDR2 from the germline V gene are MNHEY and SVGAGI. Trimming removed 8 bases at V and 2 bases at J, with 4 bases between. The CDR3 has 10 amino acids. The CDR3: CASRAYEQYF. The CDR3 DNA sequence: TGTGCCAGCCGAGCCTACGAGCAGTACTTC.

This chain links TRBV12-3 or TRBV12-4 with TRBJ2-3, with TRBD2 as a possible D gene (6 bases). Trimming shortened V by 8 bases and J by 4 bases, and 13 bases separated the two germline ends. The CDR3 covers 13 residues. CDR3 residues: CASVRGGADTQYF. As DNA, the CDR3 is TGTGCCAGCGTACGGGGCGGGGCAGATACGCAGTATTTT.

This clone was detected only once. CDR3 in amino acids: CASRLGLNSYNEQFF. As DNA, the CDR3 is TGTGCCAGCAGGCTGGGGCTGAACTCCTACAATGAGCAGTTCTTC. This rearrangement joins TRBV27 to TRBJ2-1, with TRBD1 as a possible D gene (5 bases). CDR1 is MNHEY and CDR2 is SMNVEV in the germline V gene (reference sequence). There are 15 residues in the CDR3. Trimming pared 6 bases from V and 0 bases from J, leaving 12 bases between.

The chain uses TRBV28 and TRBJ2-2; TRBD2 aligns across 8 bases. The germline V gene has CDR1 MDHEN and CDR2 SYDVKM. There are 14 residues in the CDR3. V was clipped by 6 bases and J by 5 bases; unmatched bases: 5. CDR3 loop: CASSPGGWTGELFF. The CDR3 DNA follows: TGTGCCAGCAGCCCGGGAGGGTGGACCGGGGAGCTGTTTTTT.

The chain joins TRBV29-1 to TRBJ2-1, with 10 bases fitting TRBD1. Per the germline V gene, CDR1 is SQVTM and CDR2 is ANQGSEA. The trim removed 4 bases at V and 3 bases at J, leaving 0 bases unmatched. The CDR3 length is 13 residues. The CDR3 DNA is TGCAGCGTTGGGACAGGGGGCTACAATGAGCAGTTCTTC. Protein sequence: CSVGTGGYNEQFF.

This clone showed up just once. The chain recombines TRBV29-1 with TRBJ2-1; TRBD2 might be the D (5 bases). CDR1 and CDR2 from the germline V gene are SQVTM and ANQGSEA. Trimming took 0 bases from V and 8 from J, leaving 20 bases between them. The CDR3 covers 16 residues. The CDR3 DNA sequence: TGCAGCGTTGAAGAAGGGTCAGGAGGCCGAGGCTATGAGCAGTTCTTC. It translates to CSVEEGSGGRGYEQFF.

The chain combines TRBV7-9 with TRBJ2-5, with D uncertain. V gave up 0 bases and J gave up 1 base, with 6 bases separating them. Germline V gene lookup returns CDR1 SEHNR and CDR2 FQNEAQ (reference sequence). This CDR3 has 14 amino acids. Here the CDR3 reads CASSLAVSQETQYF. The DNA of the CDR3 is TGTGCCAGCAGCTTAGCGGTCAGCCAAGAGACCCAGTACTTC.

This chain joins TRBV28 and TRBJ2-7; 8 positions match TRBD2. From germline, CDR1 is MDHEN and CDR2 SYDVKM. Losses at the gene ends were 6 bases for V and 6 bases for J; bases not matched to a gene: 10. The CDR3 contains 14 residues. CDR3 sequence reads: CASSPREGSSEQYF. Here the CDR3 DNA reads TGTGCCAGCAGCCCCCGGGAGGGTAGCTCCGAGCAGTACTTC.

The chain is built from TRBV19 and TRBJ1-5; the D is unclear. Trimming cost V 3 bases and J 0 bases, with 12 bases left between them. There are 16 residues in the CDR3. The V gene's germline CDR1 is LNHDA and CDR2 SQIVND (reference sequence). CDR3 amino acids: CASSISGRNSNQPQHF. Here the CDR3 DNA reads TGTGCCAGTAGTATTTCGGGGAGGAATAGCAATCAGCCCCAGCATTTT.

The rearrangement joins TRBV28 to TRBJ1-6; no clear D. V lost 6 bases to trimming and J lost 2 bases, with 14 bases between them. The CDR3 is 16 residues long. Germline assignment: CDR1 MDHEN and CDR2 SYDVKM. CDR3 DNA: TGTGCCAGCAGCATCCCGGGTCTCCCCTATAATTCACCCCTCCACTTT. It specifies CASSIPGLPYNSPLHF. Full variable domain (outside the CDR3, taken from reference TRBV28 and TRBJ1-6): DVKVTQSSRYLVKRTGEKVFLECVQDMDHENMFWYRQDPGLGLRLIYFSYDVKMKEKGDIPEGYSVSREKKERFSLILESASTNQTSMYLCASSIPGLPYNSPLHFGNGTRLTVT.

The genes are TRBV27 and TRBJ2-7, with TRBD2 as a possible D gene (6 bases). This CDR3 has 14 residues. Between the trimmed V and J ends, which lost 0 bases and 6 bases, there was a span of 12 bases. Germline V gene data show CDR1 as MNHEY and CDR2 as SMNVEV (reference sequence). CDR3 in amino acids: CASSLSAPGGEQYF. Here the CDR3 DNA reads TGTGCCAGCAGTTTATCGGCCCCCGGGGGCGAGCAGTACTTC.

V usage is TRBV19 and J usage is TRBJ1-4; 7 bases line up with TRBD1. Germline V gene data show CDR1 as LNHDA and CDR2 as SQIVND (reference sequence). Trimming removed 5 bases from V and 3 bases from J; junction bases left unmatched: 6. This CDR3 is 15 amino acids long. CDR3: CASSRTGVPNEKLFF. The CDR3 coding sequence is TGTGCCAGTAGTCGAACAGGGGTACCTAATGAAAAACTGTTTTTT.

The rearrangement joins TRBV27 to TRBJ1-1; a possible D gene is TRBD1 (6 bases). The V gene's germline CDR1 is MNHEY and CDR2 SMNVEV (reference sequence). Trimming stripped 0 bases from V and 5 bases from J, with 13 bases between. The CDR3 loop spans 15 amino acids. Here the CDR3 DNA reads TGTGCCAGCAGTTTATCGCGGGGGGCGCGAACTGAAGCTTTCTTT. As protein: CASSLSRGARTEAFF.

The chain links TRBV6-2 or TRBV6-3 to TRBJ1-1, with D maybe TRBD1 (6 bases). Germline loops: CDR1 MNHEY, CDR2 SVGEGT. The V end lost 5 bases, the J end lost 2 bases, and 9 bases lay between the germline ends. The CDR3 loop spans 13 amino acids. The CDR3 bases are TGTGCCAGCAGTAGGACAGCCAACACTGAAGCTTTCTTT. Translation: CASSRTANTEAFF.

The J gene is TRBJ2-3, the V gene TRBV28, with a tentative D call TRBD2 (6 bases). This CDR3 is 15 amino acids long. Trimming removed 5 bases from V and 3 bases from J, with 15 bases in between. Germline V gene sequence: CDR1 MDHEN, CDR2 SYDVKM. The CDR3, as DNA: TGTGCCAGCAGTCTTGGAAGTGGGGGGACAGATACGCAGTATTTT. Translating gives CASSLGSGGTDTQYF.

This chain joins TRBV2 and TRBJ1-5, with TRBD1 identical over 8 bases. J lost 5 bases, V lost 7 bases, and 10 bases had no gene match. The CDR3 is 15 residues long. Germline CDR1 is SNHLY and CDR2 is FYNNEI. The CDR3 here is CASKFGTGSHQPQHF. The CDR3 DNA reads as TGTGCCAGCAAGTTCGGGACAGGCAGCCATCAGCCCCAGCATTTT.

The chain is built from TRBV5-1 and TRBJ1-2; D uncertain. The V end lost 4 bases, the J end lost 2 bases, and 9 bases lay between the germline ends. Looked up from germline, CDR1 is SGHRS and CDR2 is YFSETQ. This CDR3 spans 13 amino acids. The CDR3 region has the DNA TGCGCCAGCAGCCTGCGGCGCAACTATGGCTACACCTTC. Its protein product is CASSLRRNYGYTF.